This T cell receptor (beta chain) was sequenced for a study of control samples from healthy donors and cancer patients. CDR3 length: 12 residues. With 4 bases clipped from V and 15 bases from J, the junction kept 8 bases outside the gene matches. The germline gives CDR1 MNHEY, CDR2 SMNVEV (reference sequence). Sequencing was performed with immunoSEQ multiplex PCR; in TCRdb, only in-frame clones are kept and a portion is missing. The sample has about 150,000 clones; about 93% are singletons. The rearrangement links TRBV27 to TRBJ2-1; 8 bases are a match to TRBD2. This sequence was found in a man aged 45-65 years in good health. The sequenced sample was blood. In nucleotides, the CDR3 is TGTGCCAGCAGTTCTCAGCGGGAGATATGGTTCTTC. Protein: CASSSQREIWFF.